The present entry profiles one T cell receptor (beta chain) with its context. TCRdb called the 5' RACE reads again in MiXCR, with one record for every CDR3 protein. The data contain fewer than 180,000 distinct CDR3 sequences, 40% to 50% of them singletons. This entry is derived from a study of CD8 T cells in ankylosing spondylitis. The receptor's source is a male donor with ankylosing spondylitis. Specimen: synovial fluid, either unsorted or a sorted T cell fraction (not recorded which).

The DNA of the CDR3 is TGTGCCAGCAGTGAAGCCCGAAGGCGCGGGGCCAACGTCCTGACTTTC. Its protein product is CASSEARRRGANVLTF. This chain uses TRBV2 with TRBJ2-6; D gene uncertain. This CDR3 region has 16 residues. Germline V gene data show CDR1 as SNHLY and CDR2 as FYNNEI. V gave up 0 bases and J gave up 4 bases, with 10 bases separating them.